Sequencing of this TCR beta chain was carried out in a study of cytomegalovirus exposure and HLA in healthy donors. Study background: Among 398 genotyped donors, 65% to 90% fell in the Caucasian-associated ancestry cluster. Points from the study as a whole: High sensitivity and specificity were reportedly achieved when the classifier diagnosed cytomegalovirus status. CMV serostatus was the sole immune exposure information available.

Germline V gives CDR1 SGHAT, CDR2 FQNNGV. The CDR3 loop spans 17 amino acids. The J segment lost 3 bases and the V segment lost 5 bases, leaving 7 bases of the junction unmatched. Use of 60 Vbeta and 13 Jbeta primers characterized the PCR. Measured with immunoSEQ multiplex PCR; TCRdb has only the in-frame clones, and not every one. Among a few hundred thousand clones listed, around 90% were seen once. About this clone: The antigen is unknown.

The V and J genes are TRBV11-2 and TRBJ2-1, with TRBD2 matching 13 bases. Sequencing was carried out using PBMCs. This clonotype was sampled from a girl aged 2-15 years in good health and CMV-seronegative. This CDR3 is CASSPGTSGNSYNEQFF. The CDR3 DNA reads TGTGCCAGCAGCCCTGGGACTAGCGGGAATAGCTACAATGAGCAGTTCTTC.